The 30 T cell receptor beta chains below come from one sample, sequenced in a study of blood T cell repertoires in COVID-19. Using immunoSEQ multiplex PCR, the repertoire was profiled, and TCRdb retains in-frame clones only, with some absent. The sample contains hundreds of thousands of clones, about 93% of which appear only once. The sequencing input was PBMCs or T cells enriched from blood (not recorded which). The receptor set was obtained from a woman aged 18-29 years who had recovered from COVID-19.

In its sample, this clone was seen once. The rearrangement joins TRBV18 to TRBJ1-5, with 8 bases fitting TRBD1. This CDR3 is built from 13 residues. Germline V gene lookup returns CDR1 KGHSH and CDR2 LQKENI. V dropped 9 bases and J dropped 4; count of bases not matched to a gene: 5. In DNA form, the CDR3 reads TGTGCCAGTACCCGGGACAGGAATCAGCCCCAGCATTTT. The encoded protein is CASTRDRNQPQHF. The complete variable domain, with remaining parts taken from reference TRBV18 and TRBJ1-5, reads NAGVMQNPRHLVRRRGQEARLRCSPMKGHSHVYWYRQLPEEGLKFMVYLQKENIIDESGMPKERFSAEFPKEGPSILRIQQVVRGDSAAYFCASTRDRNQPQHFGDGTRLSIL.

The V gene is TRBV18, the J gene TRBJ1-5, with D perhaps matching TRBD1 (5 bases). The ends were cut back, 0 bases at V and 6 bases at J, with 9 bases in the middle. Germline lookup yields CDR1 KGHSH and CDR2 LQKENI. The CDR3 length is 14 residues. CDR3 sequence: CASSPPGDGQPQHF. CDR3 nucleotide sequence: TGTGCCAGCTCACCACCAGGGGATGGTCAGCCCCAGCATTTT.

To note about this clone: At one end the junction does not follow the germline gene, possibly because of a read error. This chain connects TRBV2 to TRBJ2-2, with TRBD2 matching over 8 bases. Germline V gene data show CDR1 as SNHLY and CDR2 as FYNNEI. CDR3 length equals 14 residues. The CDR3 protein is CAGSGSLDTGELFF. Written as DNA, the CDR3 is TGTGCCGGCAGCGGGAGTCTGGACACCGGGGAGCTGTTTTTT.

This chain joins TRBV10-3 and TRBJ2-5, with D possibly being TRBD2 (7 bases). Germline CDR1 and CDR2: ENHRY and SYGVKD. The CDR3 is 17 amino acids. V lost 2 bases to trimming and J lost 2 bases, with 18 bases between them. CDR3 amino acids: CAISEPRGGRSQETQYF. Here the CDR3 DNA reads TGTGCCATCAGTGAGCCGAGGGGGGGTAGATCGCAAGAGACCCAGTACTTC.

V gene TRBV11-2 combines with J gene TRBJ1-1, with 7 bases identical to TRBD1. The germline CDR1 and CDR2 sequences are SGHAT and FQNNGV. V lost 5 bases to trimming and J lost 0 bases; unmatched junction nucleotides: 6. The CDR3 extends over 15 amino acids. In nucleotides, the CDR3 is TGTGCCAGCAGCAAAGGACAGGCCATGAACACTGAAGCTTTCTTT. Its protein product is CASSKGQAMNTEAFF.

This rearrangement joins TRBV19 to TRBJ1-2; TRBD1 might be the D (5 bases). Trimming removed 0 bases at V and 5 bases at J, with 13 bases between. This CDR3 spans 15 amino acids. Germline CDR1 LNHDA, CDR2 SQIVND (reference sequence). The CDR3 nucleotides are TGTGCCAGTAGTATAGATCTATTTAGGGGATATGGCTACACCTTC. Amino acids: CASSIDLFRGYGYTF.

This clone was counted a single time. The CDR3 DNA reads TGTGCCAGCAGTTTAGCGGGAGGCCTGCCCATTCAGTACTTC. Translated, it gives CASSLAGGLPIQYF. V usage is TRBV27 and J usage is TRBJ2-4; 8 bases fit TRBD2. The CDR3 extends over 14 amino acids. The junction had 6 bases not matched to a gene; V was cut back by 2 bases and J by 9 bases. Germline V gene sequence: CDR1 MNHEY, CDR2 SMNVEV (reference sequence).

The chain is built from TRBV7-8 and TRBJ2-3; no clear D. V was shortened by 5 bases and J by 2 bases, with 8 bases between the two germline ends. The CDR3 has 13 amino acids. Germline CDR1 SGHVS, CDR2 FQNEAQ. The CDR3 coding sequence is TGTGCCAGCAGCCGGGTACACACAGATACGCAGTATTTT. Amino acids: CASSRVHTDTQYF.

The V and J genes are TRBV19 and TRBJ1-2, with a tentative D call TRBD1 (5 bases). V lost 5 bases and J lost 4, with 8 bases in between. Germline values: CDR1 LNHDA, CDR2 SQIVND (reference sequence). The CDR3 extends over 12 amino acids. CDR3: CASSGGGYGYTF. CDR3 DNA: TGTGCCAGTAGTGGGGGAGGCTATGGCTACACCTTC.

V usage is TRBV20-1 and J usage is TRBJ2-7; D is perhaps TRBD2 (5 bases). Germline CDR1 and CDR2: DFQATT and SNEGSKA (reference sequence). The CDR3 has 13 amino acids. V was shortened by 3 bases and J by 6 bases, with 15 bases between the two germline ends. CDR3 region: CSASFRGSAEQYF. CDR3 coding DNA: TGCAGTGCTAGTTTTCGGGGTTCTGCCGAGCAGTACTTC.

V and J are TRBV4-2 and TRBJ2-7; TRBD2 agrees at 13 bases. Per the germline V gene, CDR1 is LGHNA and CDR2 is YNFKEQ. The length of the CDR3 is 16 residues. J gave up 3 bases and V 2 bases, and 4 bases lay outside the gene matches. CDR3 nucleotide sequence: TGTGCCAGCAGCCAACCACTAGCGGGAGGGCGCTACGAGCAGTACTTC. Translating it yields CASSQPLAGGRYEQYF.

The J gene is TRBJ1-3, the V gene TRBV20-1, with a possible D match to TRBD1 (6 bases). The V gene's germline CDR1 is DFQATT and CDR2 SNEGSKA (reference sequence). The CDR3 spans 14 residues. Trimming removed 4 bases from V and 3 bases from J, with 13 bases in between. The CDR3 DNA follows: TGCAGTGCTACTGACAGGTCCTTTGGAAACACCATATATTTT. Protein sequence: CSATDRSFGNTIYF.

V and J are TRBV29-1 and TRBJ1-1; the D gene is possibly TRBD1 (5 bases). The CDR3 spans 12 residues. CDR1 and CDR2 (germline): SQVTM, ANQGSEA. V was shortened by 4 bases and J by 3 bases, with 9 bases between the two germline ends. CDR3 region: CSVVWGDTEAFF. The CDR3 DNA sequence: TGCAGCGTTGTATGGGGGGACACTGAAGCTTTCTTT.

This sequence joins TRBV5-4 and TRBJ1-2; TRBD1 aligns across 8 bases. Germline V gene data show CDR1 as SGHNT and CDR2 as YYREEE (reference sequence). The CDR3 length is 16 residues. After removal of 4 bases from V and 4 bases from J, the junction contained 12 bases not matched to a gene. The CDR3 is CASSEGGTGGAYGYTF. The CDR3 DNA follows: TGTGCCAGCAGCGAAGGAGGGACAGGTGGTGCCTATGGCTACACCTTC.

This chain joins TRBV5-1 and TRBJ2-1, with 7 bases lining up with TRBD1. CDR3 length: 13 residues. Germline CDR1 is SGHRS and CDR2 is YFSETQ. J was trimmed by 13 bases and V by 0 bases; bases with no gene match: 7. In nucleotides, the CDR3 is TGCGCCAGCAGCTTGGACCAAGGGGGCGCACAGTTCTTC. Its protein is CASSLDQGGAQFF.

The rearrangement links TRBV7-9 to TRBJ2-5; TRBD2 matches at 15 bases. J gave up 4 bases and V 3 bases, and 12 bases lay outside the gene matches. The CDR3 has 19 amino acids. The germline gives CDR1 SEHNR, CDR2 FQNEAQ (reference sequence). The CDR3 DNA follows: TGTGCCAGCAGCTTTGGACTAGCGGGGGGGCCGAGTCTAGGAGAGACCCAGTACTTC. As protein: CASSFGLAGGPSLGETQYF.

The J gene is TRBJ2-1, the V gene TRBV18, with D tentatively TRBD2 (5 bases). V gave up 5 bases and J gave up 9 bases, with 14 bases separating them. This CDR3 is 13 amino acids long. Per germline, CDR1 KGHSH and CDR2 LQKENI. The CDR3 region is CASSIMPAGEQFF. CDR3 coding DNA: TGTGCCAGCTCAATTATGCCGGCGGGTGAGCAGTTCTTC.

The rearrangement joins TRBV7-3 to TRBJ2-1, with 10 positions matching TRBD1. J lost 4 bases, V lost 3 bases, and 3 bases had no gene match. Germline CDR1 and CDR2: SGHTA and FQGTGA. CDR3 length: 15 amino acids. The CDR3 region is CASSLGTGVYNEQFF. In DNA form, the CDR3 reads TGTGCCAGCAGCTTGGGGACAGGGGTATACAATGAGCAGTTCTTC.

The rearrangement links TRBV15 to TRBJ2-1, with TRBD2 identical over 7 bases. Germline lookup yields CDR1 LNHNV and CDR2 YYDKDF (reference sequence). Trimming removed 9 bases from V and 9 bases from J; junction bases left unmatched: 14. The CDR3 loop spans 14 amino acids. CDR3: CATHDPGLPGEQFF. The CDR3, as DNA: TGTGCCACTCATGACCCGGGACTACCGGGTGAGCAGTTCTTC.

This chain uses TRBV24-1 with TRBJ2-2; possible D gene TRBD2, 6 bases. Trimming stripped 4 bases from V and 4 bases from J, with 18 bases between. The CDR3 totals 17 residues. Germline CDR1 is KGHDR and CDR2 is SFDVKD. The CDR3 DNA follows: TGTGCCACCAGTGACCCCCGGGGTAGCGGACGCACCGGGGAGCTGTTTTTT. Its translation: CATSDPRGSGRTGELFF.

The chain joins TRBV4-1 to TRBJ1-2; maybe TRBD1 (5 bases). The ends were cut back, 0 bases at V and 4 bases at J, with 12 bases in the middle. The CDR3 has 15 amino acids. Germline CDR1 is MGHRA and CDR2 is YSYEKL. The CDR3, as DNA: TGCGCCAGCAGCCAAGAAGACAGAAGGTCCTATGGCTACACCTTC. This codes for CASSQEDRRSYGYTF.

This rearrangement joins TRBV28 to TRBJ1-1; possible D gene TRBD1, 6 bases. Germline CDR1 MDHEN, CDR2 SYDVKM. V shed 3 bases and J shed 0 bases, with 20 bases lying between them. CDR3 size: 18 residues. CDR3 residues: CASSFTGFRGIMNTEAFF. CDR3 nucleotides: TGTGCCAGCAGTTTCACAGGGTTTAGGGGAATCATGAACACTGAAGCTTTCTTT. Full variable domain (missing parts from reference TRBV28 and TRBJ1-1): DVKVTQSSRYLVKRTGEKVFLECVQDMDHENMFWYRQDPGLGLRLIYFSYDVKMKEKGDIPEGYSVSREKKERFSLILESASTNQTSMYLCASSFTGFRGIMNTEAFFGQGTRLTVV.

The chain couples TRBV4-2 to TRBJ1-5; TRBD1 matches 9 bases. Germline CDR1 LGHNA, CDR2 YNFKEQ. The CDR3 is 17 amino acids. Germline trimming cut 1 base from V and 7 bases from J; bases unmatched to any gene: 11. In nucleotides, the CDR3 is TGTGCCAGCAGCCAAGGAACTACAGGGGGCGGGCGGCAGCCCCAGCATTTT. Protein: CASSQGTTGGGRQPQHF.

The chain uses TRBV7-9 and TRBJ1-6; TRBD1 is a possible D gene (6 bases). The germline V and J ends were trimmed by 5 bases and 0 bases, with 14 bases remaining between them. The germline CDR1 and CDR2 sequences are SEHNR and FQNEAQ (reference sequence). The length of the CDR3 is 17 residues. This CDR3 is CASSPGGRSSYNSPLHF. The CDR3 DNA sequence: TGTGCCAGCAGCCCTGGGGGCCGGAGCTCCTATAATTCACCCCTCCACTTT.

This chain joins TRBV7-9 and TRBJ1-2, with a possible D match to TRBD1 (6 bases). V gave up 5 bases and J gave up 1 base, with 11 bases separating them. This CDR3 is built from 14 residues. Per germline, CDR1 SEHNR and CDR2 FQNEAQ (reference sequence). The DNA for the CDR3 is TGTGCCAGCAGCGGAGGACAGAGTAACTATGGCTACACCTTC. This encodes CASSGGQSNYGYTF.

CDR3 sequence reads: CASSVQTGGDQSYTF. The CDR3, as DNA: TGTGCCAGCAGCGTACAGACAGGGGGAGATCAAAGCTACACCTTC. The chain has TRBV9 and TRBJ1-2, with 9 bases aligning to TRBD1. The germline V gene has CDR1 SGDLS and CDR2 YYNGEE. Trimming took 1 base from V and 9 from J; bases not matched to a gene: 10. The CDR3 covers 15 residues.

The V gene is TRBV21-1, the J gene TRBJ1-6; the table assigns TRBD1, which was not confirmed against the DNA. TRBV21-1 counts as a pseudogene. The CDR3 extends over 17 amino acids. CDR3 in amino acids: CASSKRTGGLIDSPLHF. The CDR3 DNA reads as TGTGCCAGCAGCAAAAGGACAGGGGGGCTTATTGATTCACCCCTCCACTTT.

The sample holds one count of this clone. The J gene is TRBJ1-3, the V gene TRBV6-1; no reliable D call. Germline V gives CDR1 MNHNS, CDR2 SASEGT. Trimming left V 1 base short and J 0 bases short, with 10 bases between. The CDR3 totals 16 residues. The CDR3 DNA follows: TGTGCCAGCAGTGAAGTTTACAGAAGCTCTGGAAACACCATATATTTT. It specifies CASSEVYRSSGNTIYF.

The J gene is TRBJ1-3, the V gene TRBV11-2, with 8 bases identical to TRBD1. CDR1 and CDR2 (germline): SGHAT, FQNNGV. V lost 4 bases and J lost 1; bases outside the gene matches: 15. This CDR3 has 19 amino acids. The CDR3 reads CASSSAPRMDRASGNTIYF. In nucleotides, the CDR3 is TGTGCCAGCAGCTCCGCCCCCAGGATGGACAGGGCATCTGGAAACACCATATATTTT. The whole variable domain, filled in from reference TRBV11-2 and TRBJ1-3, reads EAGVAQSPRYKIIEKRQSVAFWCNPISGHATLYWYQQILGQGPKLLIQFQNNGVVDDSQLPKDRFSAERLKGVDSTLKIQPAKLEDSAVYLCASSSAPRMDRASGNTIYFGEGSWLTVV.

V gene TRBV11-2 combines with J gene TRBJ1-1; D is unresolved. Trimming removed 0 bases at V and 4 bases at J, with 15 bases between. CDR1 is SGHAT and CDR2 is FQNNGV in the germline V gene. CDR3 size: 16 residues. This CDR3 is CASSLDGRAMVTEAFF. CDR3 bases: TGTGCCAGCAGCTTAGATGGGAGGGCAATGGTCACTGAAGCTTTCTTT. Variable domain in full (rest from reference TRBV11-2 and TRBJ1-1): EAGVAQSPRYKIIEKRQSVAFWCNPISGHATLYWYQQILGQGPKLLIQFQNNGVVDDSQLPKDRFSAERLKGVDSTLKIQPAKLEDSAVYLCASSLDGRAMVTEAFFGQGTRLTVV.